These T cell receptor beta chains were read from a single sample in a study of T cell repertoires in cytomegalovirus infection. TCRdb passed the reads through MiXCR, listing each CDR3 protein once. The profile shows some 77,000 distinct CDR3 sequences, 3% to 4.5% of them singletons. Input material: PBMCs. These receptors came from a human donor in good health (CMV status not recorded). Some clones in this sample may be carry-over from other donors' samples. Both conserved end residues are part of each CDR3. The order of the fields is clone size, V gene, J gene, D gene, CDR3 DNA, CDR3 protein. The D gene is left open where the match is weak. Expanded clones get a size class; other rows say once, few or many, or leave the size out.

clone_size: many; v_call: TRBV28; j_call: TRBJ1-1; d_call: -; cdr3_nt: TGTGCCAGCAGTTTAGTTCGACAGACTGAAGCTTTCTTT; cdr3_aa: CASSLVRQTEAFF
clone_size: many; v_call: TRBV4-3; j_call: TRBJ1-2; d_call: -; cdr3_nt: TGCGCCAGCAGCCAAACTCAGGGGCTTAGCTACACCTTC; cdr3_aa: CASSQTQGLSYTF
clone_size: many; v_call: TRBV7-2; j_call: TRBJ2-5; d_call: TRBD2; cdr3_nt: TGTGCCAGCAGAGGACTAGCGCAAGAGACCCAGTACTTC; cdr3_aa: CASRGLAQETQYF
clone_size: many; v_call: TRBV18; j_call: TRBJ2-3; d_call: -; cdr3_nt: TGTGCCAGCTCACCACCCTCAACAGATACGCAGTATTTT; cdr3_aa: CASSPPSTDTQYF
clone_size: many; v_call: TRBV30; j_call: TRBJ1-6; d_call: -; cdr3_nt: TGTGCCTGGAGTGCGGACAGCAACTCACCCCTCCACTTT; cdr3_aa: CAWSADSNSPLHF
clone_size: many; v_call: TRBV11-3; j_call: TRBJ1-3; d_call: -; cdr3_nt: TGTGCCAGCAGCTTAGGAGGCGGGAGCGCCGGAAACACCATATATTTT; cdr3_aa: CASSLGGGSAGNTIYF
clone_size: many; v_call: TRBV6-4; j_call: TRBJ2-3; d_call: TRBD2; cdr3_nt: TGTGCCAGCAGTGACTCGACTAGCGGGGGGGCAGATACGCAGTATTTT; cdr3_aa: CASSDSTSGGADTQYF
clone_size: many; v_call: TRBV5-4; j_call: TRBJ2-1; d_call: -; cdr3_nt: TGTGCCAGCAGCTTGGTCAGCGCCTACAATGAGCAGTTCTTC; cdr3_aa: CASSLVSAYNEQFF
clone_size: many; v_call: TRBV28; j_call: TRBJ1-5; d_call: -; cdr3_nt: TGTGCCAGCACCGATTGGCGCAGGCCCAATCAGCCCCAGCATTTT; cdr3_aa: CASTDWRRPNQPQHF
clone_size: many; v_call: TRBV24-1; j_call: TRBJ2-1; d_call: -; cdr3_nt: TGTGCCACCAGTGATCCCCAGGGACCCTACAATGAGCAGTTCTTC; cdr3_aa: CATSDPQGPYNEQFF
clone_size: many; v_call: TRBV19; j_call: TRBJ2-1; d_call: -; cdr3_nt: TGTGCCAGTAGTATTAGGGGAGGTGAGCAGTTCTTC; cdr3_aa: CASSIRGGEQFF
clone_size: many; v_call: TRBV27; j_call: TRBJ1-1; d_call: -; cdr3_nt: TGTGCCAGCAGTTTAACGGGGTCGCGGACGCACACTGAAGCTTTCTTT; cdr3_aa: CASSLTGSRTHTEAFF
clone_size: -; v_call: TRBV11-1; j_call: TRBJ1-1; d_call: -; cdr3_nt: TGTGCCAGCAGCCAGACTGGCAACAAGAACACGGAAGCTTTCTTT; cdr3_aa: CASSQTGNKNTEAFF
clone_size: many; v_call: TRBV7-9; j_call: TRBJ2-6; d_call: TRBD1; cdr3_nt: TGTGCCAGCACCCTCGACAGGGGGCGGACTGGGGCCAACGTCCTGACTTTC; cdr3_aa: CASTLDRGRTGANVLTF
clone_size: many; v_call: TRBV7-7; j_call: TRBJ1-4; d_call: -; cdr3_nt: TGTGCTAGCAGCTTAGGAGGATTTGGTGAAAAACTGTTTTTT; cdr3_aa: CASSLGGFGEKLFF
clone_size: many; v_call: TRBV7-2; j_call: TRBJ1-1; d_call: TRBD1; cdr3_nt: TGTGCCAGCAGCTTAGTGACAGGGACGGGGATGAACACTGAAGCTTTCTTT; cdr3_aa: CASSLVTGTGMNTEAFF